The entry below gives a single T cell receptor (beta chain) sequence along with its context. The sample is drawn from a study of blood T cells in healthy people across ages. The authors ran a second PCR of roughly 6 to 12 cycles using a sample-barcoded 5' primer and a J-beta primer mix. TCRdb ran MiXCR on the 5' RACE reads and lists one entry per CDR3 protein. The data show hundreds of thousands of distinct CDR3 sequences, with around 45% seen just once and under 35% held by the top ten. At least 5 micrograms of total RNA were extracted per sample. The clonotype originates from a woman aged 55-75 years in good health. Input material: blood.

CDR3 bases: TGCGCCAGCAGCTGCGGACAATACTACAATGAGCAGTTCTTC. It codes for CASSCGQYYNEQFF. The chain joins TRBV4-3 to TRBJ2-1; maybe TRBD1 (5 bases). The CDR3 spans 14 residues. Trimming took off 5 bases at V and 3 bases at J, with 11 bases between the two ends. Germline V CDR1 and CDR2: LGHNA, YSLEER.